A selection of T cell receptor beta chains follows, all from one sample in a study of blood T cell repertoires in COVID-19. The protocol was immunoSEQ multiplex PCR, while the TCRdb copy is restricted to in-frame clones and leaves out a portion. Of 250,000 to 300,000 clones listed, approximately 91% are singletons. Sequenced material: peripheral blood. Source of these receptors: a young woman with acute or convalescent COVID-19. Both conserved end residues are part of each CDR3. A D gene is named only where the DNA matches it firmly. Not all rows give a size; the values are once, few, many and, for expanded clones, a class.

v_gene: TRBV9
abundance: once
d_gene: NA
j_gene: TRBJ1-1
CDR3aa: CASSVVGDHTEAFF
CDR3nt: TGTGCCAGCAGCGTAGTAGGGGATCACACTGAAGCTTTCTTT

v_gene: TRBV16
abundance: NA
d_gene: NA
j_gene: TRBJ2-6
CDR3aa: CASSQSVSGANVLTF
CDR3nt: TGTGCCAGCAGCCAATCCGTCTCTGGGGCCAACGTCCTGACTTTC

v_gene: TRBV3-1/TRBV3-2
abundance: NA
d_gene: NA
j_gene: TRBJ2-7
CDR3aa: CASSGDWYEQYF
CDR3nt: TGTGCCAGCAGCGGAGACTGGTACGAGCAGTACTTC

v_gene: TRBV7-8
abundance: NA
d_gene: TRBD2
j_gene: TRBJ2-5
CDR3aa: CASSFSSGRAGETQYF
CDR3nt: TGTGCCAGCAGCTTCTCGAGCGGGAGGGCCGGAGAGACCCAGTACTTC

v_gene: TRBV29-1
abundance: NA
d_gene: TRBD2
j_gene: TRBJ2-1
CDR3aa: CSVTSAYNEQFF
CDR3nt: TGCAGCGTGACTAGCGCTTACAATGAGCAGTTCTTC

v_gene: TRBV10-2
abundance: NA
d_gene: TRBD2
j_gene: TRBJ2-1
CDR3aa: CASSAPGLADSYNEQFF
CDR3nt: TGCGCCAGCAGTGCCCCGGGACTAGCGGATTCTTACAATGAGCAGTTCTTC

v_gene: TRBV5-6
abundance: NA
d_gene: NA
j_gene: TRBJ2-3
CDR3aa: CASSLWRSTDTQYF
CDR3nt: TGTGCCAGCAGCTTGTGGCGGAGCACAGATACGCAGTATTTT

v_gene: TRBV7-2
abundance: NA
d_gene: TRBD1
j_gene: TRBJ1-4
CDR3aa: CASSVDRGNEKLFF
CDR3nt: TGTGCCAGCAGCGTAGACAGGGGAAATGAAAAACTGTTTTTT

v_gene: TRBV21-1
abundance: once
d_gene: NA
j_gene: TRBJ1-2
CDR3aa: CASSSRQGGRTAGNGYTF
CDR3nt: TGTGCCAGCAGCAGTAGGCAGGGAGGCAGAACAGCGGGGAATGGCTACACCTTC

v_gene: TRBV5-5
abundance: NA
d_gene: NA
j_gene: TRBJ1-2
CDR3aa: CASSLGTVLVGYTF
CDR3nt: TGTGCCAGCAGCTTGGGAACGGTTCTGGTGGGCTACACCTTC

v_gene: TRBV3-1/TRBV3-2
abundance: NA
d_gene: NA
j_gene: TRBJ2-3
CDR3aa: CASSHDGSPTDTQYF
CDR3nt: TGTGCCAGCAGCCATGACGGGAGTCCCACAGATACGCAGTATTTT

v_gene: TRBV5-4
abundance: NA
d_gene: NA
j_gene: TRBJ2-1
CDR3aa: CASSLDAQGFNEQFF
CDR3nt: TGTGCCAGCAGCTTGGATGCCCAGGGGTTCAATGAGCAGTTCTTC

v_gene: TRBV19
abundance: NA
d_gene: NA
j_gene: TRBJ2-5
CDR3aa: CASSSAGRSETQYF
CDR3nt: TGTGCCAGTAGTAGCGCAGGTCGGTCGGAGACCCAGTACTTC

v_gene: TRBV11-3
abundance: once
d_gene: NA
j_gene: TRBJ2-5
CDR3aa: CASSWSSQETQYF
CDR3nt: TGTGCCAGCAGCTGGTCTAGCCAAGAGACCCAGTACTTC

v_gene: TRBV27
abundance: NA
d_gene: NA
j_gene: TRBJ2-1
CDR3aa: CASSLLGGSYNEQFF
CDR3nt: TGTGCCAGCAGTTTACTAGGGGGCTCCTACAATGAGCAGTTCTTC

v_gene: TRBV6-2/TRBV6-3
abundance: once
d_gene: NA
j_gene: TRBJ2-7
CDR3aa: CASSRVERRTYEQYF
CDR3nt: TGTGCCAGCAGTCGGGTCGAGCGGAGGACCTACGAGCAGTACTTC

v_gene: TRBV7-2
abundance: few
d_gene: TRBD2
j_gene: TRBJ2-6
CDR3aa: CASSSTSGRGGANVLTF
CDR3nt: TGTGCCAGCAGCTCGACTAGCGGGAGGGGTGGGGCCAACGTCCTGACTTTC

v_gene: TRBV27
abundance: NA
d_gene: NA
j_gene: TRBJ1-5
CDR3aa: CASSLTLSNQPQHF
CDR3nt: TGTGCCAGCAGTTTGACACTTAGCAATCAGCCCCAGCATTTT

v_gene: TRBV7-8
abundance: NA
d_gene: TRBD1
j_gene: TRBJ1-1
CDR3aa: CASSSDRGSTEAFF
CDR3nt: TGTGCCAGCAGCTCGGACAGGGGGTCCACTGAAGCTTTCTTT

v_gene: TRBV5-1
abundance: NA
d_gene: NA
j_gene: TRBJ2-1
CDR3aa: CASSGTGPGAYNEQFF
CDR3nt: TGCGCCAGCAGCGGCACGGGGCCGGGGGCCTACAATGAGCAGTTCTTC

v_gene: TRBV5-6
abundance: NA
d_gene: TRBD1
j_gene: TRBJ1-1
CDR3aa: CASSSYLRDRGPEAFF
CDR3nt: TGTGCCAGCAGCTCTTACCTCCGGGACAGGGGCCCTGAAGCTTTCTTT

v_gene: TRBV9
abundance: few
d_gene: NA
j_gene: TRBJ1-6
CDR3aa: CASSGRQNNSPLHF
CDR3nt: TGTGCCAGCAGCGGCAGACAGAATAATTCACCCCTCCACTTT

v_gene: TRBV13
abundance: NA
d_gene: NA
j_gene: TRBJ2-1
CDR3aa: CASSHGSSYNEQFF
CDR3nt: TGTGCCAGCAGCCATGGGAGCTCCTACAATGAGCAGTTCTTC

v_gene: TRBV11-2
abundance: NA
d_gene: NA
j_gene: TRBJ2-7
CDR3aa: CASSLAGQKYEQYF
CDR3nt: TGTGCCAGCAGCTTAGCGGGACAAAAGTACGAGCAGTACTTC

v_gene: TRBV7-8
abundance: NA
d_gene: NA
j_gene: TRBJ1-3
CDR3aa: CASSPSGNTIYF
CDR3nt: TGTGCCAGCAGCCCTTCTGGAAACACCATATATTTT